This T cell receptor beta chain was captured by sequencing in a study of regulatory T cells in long-lasting Graves disease (dated by TCRdb to the early 2020s). The study in broad terms: Persistent Graves' disease was defined as antithyroid drug treatment for over 5 years with persistently positive TSH receptor autoantibodies. Persistent Graves' disease patients were compared with newly diagnosed Graves' disease patients by peripheral blood TCR sequencing and RNA sequencing. The study was registered as a clinical trial and conducted in China. A total of roughly 35 samples underwent TCR sequencing: some 13 from persistent and around 20 from newly diagnosed Graves' disease patients. In the clinical cohort, patients with persistent Graves' disease had used antithyroid drugs for an average of about 10.3 years. Overall results and qualifications from the work: Only peripheral blood was studied, because thyroid tissue, the primary lesion, was inaccessible. Sequencing and analysis were restricted to the TCR beta chain. The small sample size was acknowledged by the authors as a limitation that may reduce accuracy. A larger number of public clonotypes was shared among persistent patients (approximately 3,000) than among newly diagnosed patients (around 970). Compared with newly diagnosed patients, persistent Graves' disease patients had lower TCR Shannon entropy and fewer highly expanded clones, which suggests clonal expansion. TRBV28, TRBJ1-2 and TRBJ2-5 were preferentially used in persistent disease, while TRBV20-1 and TRBJ2-1 were favored in newly diagnosed disease.

Only a few counts were recorded for this clonotype. What antigen it recognizes has not been identified. The record has no base qualities; no much larger clone is one base away. From the germline V gene, CDR1 is SGDLS and CDR2 is YYNGEE. V was cut back by 4 bases and J by 3 bases, leaving a gap of 10 bases between them. There are 14 amino acids in the CDR3, from cysteine to phenylalanine inclusive. This entry keeps only the CDR3 DNA: 42 bases, framed from base 1. The time point label, as the study defines it: persistent/refractory GD, antithyroid drugs over 5 years with positive TRAb. For both TCR sequencing and RNA sequencing, RNA was extracted from PBMCs using TRIzol. The diagnosis of Graves' disease followed American Thyroid Association guidelines. Patients for the study were recruited at an endocrinology department in Xi'an, China. From each patient, around 9 milliliters of peripheral blood was collected into an EDTA anticoagulant tube. Ficoll Paque Plus density gradient separation was used to isolate PBMCs, and no further T cell sorting was performed. RNA quality was checked with an Agilent 2100 Bioanalyzer and agarose gel, and concentration with a NanoDrop 2000.

The library relied on multiplex PCR. Instrument on record: Illumina HiSeq 4000. TCR beta libraries were built with iRepertoire HTBI primers and Arm-PCR amplification of CDR3 regions. Before sequencing, the PCR products underwent gel purification. Per the original workflow: Across samples, around 58 TRBV and roughly 13 TRBJ segments were identified and used for gene usage analysis of CDR3 amino acid clonotypes. COPE and FqMerger were used to merge the filtered high-quality paired reads into contigs. BLAST was used to align contigs to IMGT TRBV, TRBD and TRBJ reference genes, and CDR3 was defined according to IMGT. Any clonotype with a frequency above 0.1% was counted as a highly expanded clone. Shannon entropy served as the measure of repertoire diversity, while the Gini coefficient captured V-J evenness. Public clonotypes were defined as clonotypes shared by more than one individual. TCRdb reran the public reads through fastp at Q25 and MiXCR, keeping productive beta chains. Under each unique CDR3 protein, matching rows form one entry showing the most common genes and DNA. The V and J calls come from TCRdb's annotation, not from the publication. This sample gives 300,000 to 500,000 distinct CDR3 sequences in total; more than 20% of them show up just once. Around 20% of the sample is held by the ten biggest clonotypes.

The rearranged segments are TRBV9 and TRBJ1-4; the D segment cannot be called with confidence. The sequences come from peripheral blood mononuclear cells (PBMCs), collected when the disease was refractory, from a patient treated with antithyroid drugs. The TCR was taken from a female donor with Graves disease. Read as DNA, the sequence is TGTGCCAGCAGCCGAGGGCAGCCTAATGAAAAACTGTTTTTT. It translates to CASSRGQPNEKLFF.